The clone carrying this T cell receptor (beta chain) was seen a handful of times. Its specificity is not known. The data are from a study of T cell repertoires and HLA-DP antigens. Sequenced by immunoSEQ multiplex PCR; TCRdb stores in-frame clones only, minus some. The data contain some 110,000 clones, about 91% of them singletons. V was pared by 4 bases and J by 2 bases, with 3 bases of the junction left unmatched. The CDR3 is made up of 15 amino acids. Germline V gene data show CDR1 as SGHAT and CDR2 as FQDESV (reference sequence). This receptor was identified in a woman between 18 and 30 years old in good health and CMV-seronegative. The chain links TRBV11-1 to TRBJ2-7; TRBD2 matches at 12 bases. Sequencing was performed on CD4+ T cells from PBMCs. CDR3 coding DNA: TGTGCCAGCAGCTACGGACTAGCGGGAACCTACGAGCAGTACTTC. It encodes CASSYGLAGTYEQYF.